This entry lists 27 T cell receptor beta chains sequenced from one sample in a study of T cell repertoires in cytomegalovirus infection. In TCRdb, the reads were re-called with MiXCR into one record per CDR3 protein. The data show around 330,000 distinct CDR3 sequences, roughly 15% seen once. The material sequenced was PBMCs. These receptors were obtained from a human donor in good health (CMV status not recorded). Some clones in this sample may be carry-over from other donors' samples.

This clonotype has more than one count but fewer than ten. At one end, the junction sequence differs from germline, possibly due to a read error. This chain joins TRBV7-8 and TRBJ2-1; the D is unclear. The CDR3 sequence is 12 residues long. The germline gives CDR1 SGHVS, CDR2 FQNEAQ. CDR3 sequence: CASSLAGRRPDF. The CDR3 DNA reads as TGTGCCAGCAGCTTAGCTGGGCGCAGGCCCGACTTC.

This clonotype was picked up many times. CDR3: CASSLAGTAGQPQHF. In DNA form, the CDR3 reads TGTGCCAGCAGTTTAGCGGGGACGGCCGGTCAGCCCCAGCATTTT. The chain is built from TRBV12-3 or TRBV12-4 and TRBJ1-5; D is perhaps TRBD1 (5 bases). The CDR3 sequence is 15 residues long. V shed 0 bases and J shed 6 bases, with 12 bases lying between them.

This clonotype was observed a few times. The chain recombines TRBV20-1 with TRBJ1-2; TRBD1 matches 10 bases. The germline CDR1 and CDR2 sequences are DFQATT and SNEGSKA (reference sequence). V lost 5 bases to trimming and J lost 8 bases; unmatched junction nucleotides: 2. CDR3 length: 11 residues. The CDR3 DNA reads TGCAGTGCTGGGACAGGGGTAGGCTACACCTTC. It specifies CSAGTGVGYTF.

This sequence joins TRBV19 and TRBJ1-2, with D possibly being TRBD1 (5 bases). The CDR3 spans 13 residues. V was clipped by 8 bases and J by 2 bases, with 12 bases between them. Germline V gene lookup returns CDR1 LNHDA and CDR2 SQIVND (reference sequence). The CDR3 coding sequence is TGTGCCAGTGCGGGACCCCAGAACTATGGCTACACCTTC. It codes for CASAGPQNYGYTF.

This clonotype was seen many times. V usage is TRBV20-1 and J usage is TRBJ1-5, with 7 bases that match TRBD1. CDR3 length equals 14 residues. Trimming took 3 bases from V and 3 from J; bases not matched to a gene: 5. CDR1 is DFQATT and CDR2 is SNEGSKA in the germline V gene (reference sequence). CDR3 sequence (DNA): TGCAGTGCTAGTAGGGGACAGTCCAATCAGCCCCAGCATTTT. The encoded protein is CSASRGQSNQPQHF.

The rearrangement uses TRBV28 and TRBJ2-1, with 7 positions matching TRBD1. After removal of 2 bases from V and 10 bases from J, the junction contained 8 bases not matched to a gene. Germline lookup yields CDR1 MDHEN and CDR2 SYDVKM. The CDR3 consists of 14 residues. The CDR3 DNA reads as TGTGCCAGCAGTTTAGACGGACAGGTCAGGGAGCAGTTCTTC. It is translated as CASSLDGQVREQFF.

This clonotype was counted many times. This sequence joins TRBV7-2 and TRBJ2-7, with D maybe TRBD1 (5 bases). Trimming removed 5 bases from V and 4 bases from J, with 15 bases in between. Germline V gives CDR1 SGHTA, CDR2 FQGNSA. This CDR3 comprises 14 residues. CDR3 nucleotide sequence: TGTGCCAGCAGCCCAGGGCCGTCTACTTACGAGCAGTACTTC. This gives the protein CASSPGPSTYEQYF.

The rearrangement joins TRBV6-2 or TRBV6-3 to TRBJ2-2; D could derive from TRBD1 or TRBD2 (5 bases each). The germline V gene has CDR1 MNHEY and CDR2 SVGEGT. The CDR3 has 17 residues. The V end was cut by 5 bases, the J end by 6 bases, with 22 bases between. The CDR3 DNA sequence: TGTGCCAGCAGTCCGGGGACCTCGAAGAGCTGGTCCGGGGAGCTGTTTTTT. It translates to CASSPGTSKSWSGELFF.

This clonotype was observed at least ten times. The chain is built from TRBV4-1 and TRBJ2-1, with 8 bases fitting TRBD1. Germline V gene data show CDR1 as MGHRA and CDR2 as YSYEKL. V trimming: 4 bases; J trimming: 7 bases; junction bases outside the gene matches: 9. The length of the CDR3 is 15 residues. CDR3: CASSPPGQVGNEQFF. For the CDR3, the DNA is TGCGCCAGCAGCCCGCCGGGACAGGTCGGAAATGAGCAGTTCTTC.

J is TRBJ2-7 and V is TRBV19, with D possibly called TRBD1 or TRBD2 (6 bases each). V lost 4 bases to trimming and J lost 0 bases, with 10 bases between them. The CDR3 is 14 amino acids. Per germline, CDR1 LNHDA and CDR2 SQIVND (reference sequence). The CDR3, as DNA: TGTGCCAGTAGTAAGGGGGGAAGCTCCTACGAGCAGTACTTC. This gives the protein CASSKGGSSYEQYF. The whole variable domain, remainder taken from reference TRBV19 and TRBJ2-7, is DGGITQSPKYLFRKEGQNVTLSCEQNLNHDAMYWYRQDPGQGLRLIYYSQIVNDFQKGDIAEGYSVSREKKESFPLTVTSAQKNPTAFYLCASSKGGSSYEQYFGPGTRLTVT.

This clonotype was seen only a few times. The rearrangement uses TRBV5-6 and TRBJ2-2, with 12 nucleotides matching TRBD1. In germline, CDR1 is SGHDT, CDR2 YYEEEE. V lost 3 bases, J lost 5 bases, and 8 bases stayed unmatched. This CDR3 region has 17 residues. The CDR3 DNA reads TGTGCCAGCAGCTCTGCCGGGACAGGGGGCTGGACCGGGGAGCTGTTTTTT. Its translation: CASSSAGTGGWTGELFF.

CDR3 DNA: TGTGCCAGCAGTTTGTTTGGGGGCCCCAATGAGCAGTTCTTC. Its translation is CASSLFGGPNEQFF. V is TRBV12-3 or TRBV12-4 and J is TRBJ2-1; possible D gene TRBD1, 6 bases. Trimming took off 3 bases at V and 6 bases at J, with 12 bases between the two ends. CDR3 size: 14 residues.

The chain employs TRBV7-2 and TRBJ2-1, with 9 bases matching TRBD2. Losses at the gene ends were 8 bases for V and 8 bases for J; bases not matched to a gene: 10. This CDR3 comprises 14 residues. The germline gives CDR1 SGHTA, CDR2 FQGNSA. The CDR3 DNA is TGTGCCAGCGCCCGTGTAGCGGGGGCCGATGAGCAGTTCTTC. Amino acid sequence: CASARVAGADEQFF.

The chain carries TRBV2 and TRBJ1-6; D gene unclear. V lost 2 bases to trimming and J lost 8 bases, with 10 bases between them. Looked up from germline, CDR1 is SNHLY and CDR2 is FYNNEI. The length of the CDR3 is 14 residues. DNA for the CDR3: TGTGCCAGCAGTGAATGGTCCAAGGATTCACCCCTCCACTTT. Its protein is CASSEWSKDSPLHF.

The J gene is TRBJ2-3, the V gene TRBV24-1; 7 bases are a match to TRBD2. The CDR3 is 16 amino acids. V lost 3 bases and J lost 4; bases outside the gene matches: 9. Germline lookup yields CDR1 KGHDR and CDR2 SFDVKD. The CDR3 DNA reads TGTGCCACCAGTGATCCCCGGGACTACCCTGCAGATACGCAGTATTTT. Translation gives CATSDPRDYPADTQYF.

This clonotype was seen more than once but under ten times. The V gene is TRBV9, the J gene TRBJ2-5; D possibly corresponds to TRBD1 (6 bases). The CDR3 length is 15 residues. V lost 4 bases and J lost 1, with 14 bases in between. CDR1 SGDLS and CDR2 YYNGEE come from the germline V gene. CDR3 loop: CASSTPLGAQETQYF. As DNA, the CDR3 is TGTGCCAGCAGCACGCCGCTGGGGGCCCAAGAGACCCAGTACTTC.

This clonotype was observed at least ten times. V is TRBV20-1 and J is TRBJ2-1; D gene unclear. The V end lost 0 bases, the J end lost 0 bases, and 12 bases lay between the germline ends. Germline V gene sequence: CDR1 DFQATT, CDR2 SNEGSKA (reference sequence). The CDR3 consists of 16 residues. CDR3 bases: TGCAGTGCTAGAGATCCTAGATTAAGCTCCTACAATGAGCAGTTCTTC. Translated, it gives CSARDPRLSSYNEQFF.

This clonotype was detected a few times. J is TRBJ1-2 and V is TRBV4-1; D unclear. V lost 4 bases, J lost 8 bases, and 20 bases lay in between. From germline, CDR1 is MGHRA and CDR2 YSYEKL. This CDR3 is built from 15 residues. The CDR3 loop reads CASSPQEGHPEGYTF. Written as DNA, the CDR3 is TGCGCCAGCAGCCCTCAAGAAGGGCACCCCGAAGGCTACACCTTC.

This clonotype was detected many times. CDR3 in amino acids: CASSPRDRGRGQPQHF. The CDR3 DNA reads TGTGCCAGCAGCCCGAGGGACAGGGGAAGGGGCCAGCCCCAGCATTTT. V gene TRBV7-3 combines with J gene TRBJ1-5; TRBD1 agrees at 10 bases. CDR1 and CDR2 from the germline V gene are SGHTA and FQGTGA. The CDR3 loop spans 16 amino acids. The ends lost 5 bases at V and 7 bases at J; junction bases unmatched: 11.

This clonotype occurred a few times. The chain couples TRBV7-8 to TRBJ2-3; perhaps TRBD2 as D (7 bases). CDR3 length: 15 residues. Trimming stripped 5 bases from V and 4 bases from J, with 16 bases between. Germline CDR1 and CDR2: SGHVS and FQNEAQ. The CDR3 here is CASSDRGAGADTQYF. CDR3 nucleotide sequence: TGTGCCAGCAGCGACCGGGGGGCGGGCGCAGATACGCAGTATTTT.

This clonotype was seen at least ten times. The V and J genes are TRBV11-1 and TRBJ2-1, with a possible D match to TRBD2 (5 bases). Trimming shortened V by 0 bases and J by 2 bases, and 17 bases separated the two germline ends. The length of the CDR3 is 18 residues. Germline values: CDR1 SGHAT, CDR2 FQDESV (reference sequence). DNA for the CDR3: TGTGCCAGCAGCTTAGCGTTGGACTCCCTCGGCGCCTACAATGAGCAGTTCTTC. Translated: CASSLALDSLGAYNEQFF.

The V gene is TRBV15, the J gene TRBJ1-4, with TRBD1 matching 7 bases. V lost 5 bases and J lost 0; bases outside the gene matches: 3. CDR1 LNHNV and CDR2 YYDKDF come from the germline V gene (reference sequence). There are 15 residues in the CDR3. Here the CDR3 DNA reads TGTGCCACCAGCGGCGACAGGGCAACTAATGAAAAACTGTTTTTT. It encodes CATSGDRATNEKLFF.

The J gene is TRBJ1-2, the V gene TRBV20-1, with 7 bases aligning to TRBD1. This CDR3 has 16 residues. The germline V gene encodes CDR1 DFQATT and CDR2 SNEGSKA (reference sequence). V was clipped by 0 bases and J by 3 bases; unmatched bases: 10. The CDR3 spells CSARETPGQRHYGYTF. The DNA for the CDR3 is TGCAGTGCTAGAGAGACACCGGGACAGAGACACTATGGCTACACCTTC.

This clonotype was counted between two and nine times. The chain joins TRBV6-1 to TRBJ1-5; the D gene is possibly TRBD1 (5 bases). CDR1 is MNHNS, CDR2 SASEGT, per germline. V was shortened by 0 bases and J by 6 bases, with 12 bases between the two germline ends. There are 15 residues in the CDR3. CDR3 in DNA: TGTGCCAGCAGTGAAGCCCAGGGCCAGGGTCAGCCCCAGCATTTT. Residues: CASSEAQGQGQPQHF.

This chain uses TRBV28 with TRBJ2-5; a weak D match, TRBD2 (6 bases). Germline-derived CDR1 and CDR2 are MDHEN and SYDVKM. Trimming took 6 bases from V and 5 from J, leaving 16 bases between them. The CDR3 spans 14 residues. The CDR3 reads CASRNNRAGETQYF. CDR3 DNA: TGTGCCAGCAGAAACAACCGGGCGGGGGAGACCCAGTACTTC.

In this sample, this clonotype turned up many times. The chain combines TRBV6-1 with TRBJ1-4; 8 nucleotides align to TRBD1. The CDR3 extends over 14 amino acids. The germline V gene has CDR1 MNHNS and CDR2 SASEGT. V lost 5 bases to trimming and J lost 8 bases; unmatched junction nucleotides: 7. CDR3 coding DNA: TGTGCCAGCAGTCGGACAGGGTTTGGCGAAAAACTGTTTTTT. Amino acids: CASSRTGFGEKLFF.

This clonotype turned up a few times. This chain connects TRBV7-8 to TRBJ2-7, with TRBD1 as a possible D gene (6 bases). V was pared by 5 bases and J by 3 bases, with 17 bases between. The germline V gene has CDR1 SGHVS and CDR2 FQNEAQ. The CDR3 extends over 15 amino acids. The CDR3 DNA reads TGTGCCAGCAGCGCTTCCGGGACACCAAACTACGAGCAGTACTTC. Its translation is CASSASGTPNYEQYF. The full variable domain, rest sourced from reference TRBV7-8 and TRBJ2-7, is GAGVSQSPRYKVAKRGQDVALRCDPISGHVSLFWYQQALGQGPEFLTYFQNEAQLDKSGLPSDRFFAERPEGSVSTLKIQRTQQEDSAVYLCASSASGTPNYEQYFGPGTRLTVT.